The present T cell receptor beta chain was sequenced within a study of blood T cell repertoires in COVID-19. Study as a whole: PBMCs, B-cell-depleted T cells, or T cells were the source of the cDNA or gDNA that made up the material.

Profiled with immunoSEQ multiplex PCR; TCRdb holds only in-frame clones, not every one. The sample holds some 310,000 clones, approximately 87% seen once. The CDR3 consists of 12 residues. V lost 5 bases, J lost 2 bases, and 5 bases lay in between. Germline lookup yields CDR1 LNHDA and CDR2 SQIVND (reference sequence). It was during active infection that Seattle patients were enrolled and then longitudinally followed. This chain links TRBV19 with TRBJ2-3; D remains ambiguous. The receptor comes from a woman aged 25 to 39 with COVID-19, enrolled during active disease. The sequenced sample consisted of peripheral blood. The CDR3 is CASSAHTDTQYF. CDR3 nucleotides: TGTGCCAGTAGTGCACACACAGATACGCAGTATTTT.